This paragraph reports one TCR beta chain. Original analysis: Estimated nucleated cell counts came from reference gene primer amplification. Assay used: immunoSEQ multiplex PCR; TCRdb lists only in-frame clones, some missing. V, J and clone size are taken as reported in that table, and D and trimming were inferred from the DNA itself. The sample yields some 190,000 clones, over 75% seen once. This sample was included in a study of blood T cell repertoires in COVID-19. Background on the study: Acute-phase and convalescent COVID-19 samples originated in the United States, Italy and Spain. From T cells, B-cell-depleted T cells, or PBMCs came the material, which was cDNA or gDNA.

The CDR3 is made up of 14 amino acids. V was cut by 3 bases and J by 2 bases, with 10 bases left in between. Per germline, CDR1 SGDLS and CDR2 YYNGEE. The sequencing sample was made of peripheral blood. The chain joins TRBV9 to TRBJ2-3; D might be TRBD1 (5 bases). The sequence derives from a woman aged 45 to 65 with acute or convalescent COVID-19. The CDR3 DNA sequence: TGTGCCAGCAGCGCCCAGGGAACCACAGATACGCAGTATTTT. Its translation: CASSAQGTTDTQYF.